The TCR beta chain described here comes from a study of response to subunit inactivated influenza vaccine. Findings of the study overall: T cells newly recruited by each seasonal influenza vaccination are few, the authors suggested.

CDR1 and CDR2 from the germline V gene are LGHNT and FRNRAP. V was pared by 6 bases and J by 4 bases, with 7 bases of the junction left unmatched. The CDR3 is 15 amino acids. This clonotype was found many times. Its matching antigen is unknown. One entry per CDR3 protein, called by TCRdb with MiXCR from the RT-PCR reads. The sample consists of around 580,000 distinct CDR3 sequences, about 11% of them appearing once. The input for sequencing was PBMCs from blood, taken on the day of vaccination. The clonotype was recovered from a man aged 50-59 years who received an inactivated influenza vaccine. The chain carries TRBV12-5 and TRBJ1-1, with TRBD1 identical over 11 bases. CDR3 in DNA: TGTGCTAGTGGCCCCGGGACAGGGGGGCGCACTGAAGCTTTCTTT. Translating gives CASGPGTGGRTEAFF.